These 26 T cell receptor beta chains came from one sample sequenced in a study of cytomegalovirus exposure and HLA in healthy donors. Researchers ran the PCR with 60 Vbeta and 13 Jbeta primers. The protocol was immunoSEQ multiplex PCR, while the TCRdb copy is restricted to in-frame clones and leaves out a portion. Its table lists some 70,000 clones. Sequenced input: PBMCs. The receptors derive from a man aged 35-49 years in good health and CMV-seronegative.

The chain links TRBV10-3 to TRBJ2-7, with D uncertain. The CDR3 contains 13 residues. Trimming left V 2 bases short and J 2 bases short, with 7 bases between. CDR1 and CDR2 from the germline V gene are ENHRY and SYGVKD. The CDR3 protein is CAISEGSPYEQYF. In DNA form, the CDR3 reads TGTGCCATCAGTGAGGGCAGTCCCTACGAGCAGTACTTC.

The chain links TRBV10-2 to TRBJ2-4; no clear D gene. The V gene's germline CDR1 is WSHSY and CDR2 SAAADI. The CDR3 has 12 amino acids. V lost 0 bases and J lost 13, with 10 bases in between. The chain's CDR3 is CASSESSRYQYF. The CDR3 DNA follows: TGCGCCAGCAGTGAGTCTTCGCGGTACCAGTACTTC.

The chain joins TRBV2 to TRBJ1-4; 9 nucleotides align to TRBD1. With V trimmed by 6 bases and J by 7 bases, 9 bases remained unmatched. This CDR3 region has 15 residues. Per germline, CDR1 SNHLY and CDR2 FYNNEI. CDR3 nucleotide sequence: TGTGCCAGCAGAGAAACAGGGGGCGGTAGTGAAAAACTGTTTTTT. Translating it yields CASRETGGGSEKLFF.

This rearrangement joins TRBV13 to TRBJ1-1; D is uncertain. Trimming took off 3 bases at V and 1 base at J, with 9 bases between the two ends. Germline CDR1 and CDR2: PRHDT and FYEKMQ (reference sequence). This CDR3 is built from 14 residues. CDR3 nucleotides: TGTGCCAGCAGCTTCTGGACTGAGAACACTGAAGCTTTCTTT. This gives the protein CASSFWTENTEAFF. Filled out from reference TRBV13 and TRBJ1-1, the complete variable domain reads AAGVIQSPRHLIKEKRETATLKCYPIPRHDTVYWYQQGPGQDPQFLISFYEKMQSDKGSIPDRFSAQQFSDYHSELNMSSLELGDSALYFCASSFWTENTEAFFGQGTRLTVV.

On this clone: The sample contains more than one DNA sequence encoding this CDR3. V gene TRBV5-1 combines with J gene TRBJ2-2, with TRBD1 as a possible D gene (5 bases). V was cut by 4 bases and J by 1 base, with 11 bases left in between. CDR3 length equals 15 residues. CDR1 is SGHRS and CDR2 is YFSETQ in the germline V gene. The CDR3 DNA follows: TGCGCCAGCAGCCCCGGACACCTGAACACCGGGGAGCTGTTTTTT. Its protein product is CASSPGHLNTGELFF.

The V and J genes are TRBV28 and TRBJ1-5, with D possibly TRBD1 on 6 matching bases. The V end was cut by 10 bases, the J end by 7 bases, with 14 bases between. The CDR3 totals 12 residues. Looked up from germline, CDR1 is MDHEN and CDR2 is SYDVKM. This chain's CDR3 is CATQTGSQPQHF. DNA for the CDR3: TGTGCCACTCAGACAGGCTCCCAGCCCCAGCATTTT. The full variable domain, with the rest looked up from reference TRBV28 and TRBJ1-5, is DVKVTQSSRYLVKRTGEKVFLECVQDMDHENMFWYRQDPGLGLRLIYFSYDVKMKEKGDIPEGYSVSREKKERFSLILESASTNQTSMYLCATQTGSQPQHFGDGTRLSIL.

V usage is TRBV5-1 and J usage is TRBJ1-1, with a tentative D call TRBD1 (6 bases). The CDR3 extends over 15 amino acids. With 5 bases removed from V and 5 bases from J, the gap between germline ends came to 19 bases. Germline CDR1 reads SGHRS; CDR2 reads YFSETQ. The CDR3 loop is CASSQGTREGTEAFF. CDR3 coding DNA: TGCGCCAGCAGTCAAGGGACAAGGGAGGGGACTGAAGCTTTCTTT.

The CDR3 loop reads CASSGQVETQYF. DNA for the CDR3: TGTGCCTCCTCAGGACAGGTAGAGACCCAGTACTTC. This chain uses TRBV30 with TRBJ2-5, with TRBD1 matching over 7 bases. CDR1 and CDR2 (germline): GTSNPN, SVGIG (reference sequence). CDR3 size: 12 residues. Trimming at V came to 7 bases and at J to 4 bases, leaving 6 bases not matched to a gene.

The V gene is TRBV7-8, the J gene TRBJ2-1; tentative D call: TRBD2 (5 bases). This CDR3 has 16 residues. V was shortened by 3 bases and J by 5 bases, with 17 bases between the two germline ends. Germline V lookup: CDR1 SGHVS, CDR2 FQNEAQ. The CDR3 reads CASSFIEGIADNEQFF. Written as DNA, the CDR3 is TGTGCCAGCAGCTTCATTGAGGGCATCGCCGACAATGAGCAGTTCTTC.

The gene calls are TRBV19 and TRBJ1-4; D call uncertain. Per germline, CDR1 LNHDA and CDR2 SQIVND (reference sequence). The V end lost 2 bases, the J end lost 8 bases, and 3 bases lay between the germline ends. The CDR3 spans 11 residues. The CDR3 sequence is CASSISEKLFF. For the CDR3, the DNA is TGTGCCAGTAGTATAAGCGAAAAACTGTTTTTT.

The chain employs TRBV20-1 and TRBJ2-4; tentative D call: TRBD2 (6 bases). Trimming shortened V by 2 bases and J by 16 bases, and 15 bases separated the two germline ends. The V gene's germline CDR1 is DFQATT and CDR2 SNEGSKA (reference sequence). CDR3 size: 11 residues. CDR3 coding DNA: TGCAGTGCTAGAAGCCAACGGGGGACCTACTTC. Its translation: CSARSQRGTYF.

This sequence joins TRBV5-1 and TRBJ1-3; the match to TRBD1 covers 9 bases. CDR1 is SGHRS and CDR2 is YFSETQ in the germline V gene. Trimming took 4 bases from V and 7 from J; bases not matched to a gene: 12. The CDR3 loop spans 16 amino acids. For the CDR3, the DNA is TGCGCCAGCAGCGGGGGACAGGGTGATTACGGGAACACCATATATTTT. The encoded protein is CASSGGQGDYGNTIYF.

This sequence joins TRBV30 and TRBJ1-6; possibly TRBD1 for D (6 bases). The CDR3 totals 17 residues. Deletions cut 0 bases from V and 9 bases from J, with 21 bases between. Germline V lookup: CDR1 GTSNPN, CDR2 SVGIG (reference sequence). CDR3 nucleotide sequence: TGTGCCTGGAGTGTCGGCAGGGGTTCTGTTAGTGGTTCACCCCTCCACTTT. As protein: CAWSVGRGSVSGSPLHF.

CDR3 sequence reads: CATARASGNTIYF. CDR3 in DNA: TGCGCCACTGCGAGGGCCTCTGGAAACACCATATATTTT. The chain has TRBV10-2 and TRBJ1-3; D call uncertain. CDR3 length: 13 residues. Germline V gene data show CDR1 as WSHSY and CDR2 as SAAADI. V was pared by 10 bases and J by 0 bases, with 10 bases between.

This rearrangement joins TRBV4-1 to TRBJ1-1; weak D call: TRBD1 (6 bases). Trimming left V 3 bases short and J 5 bases short, with 16 bases between. Germline V gene data show CDR1 as MGHRA and CDR2 as YSYEKL. The CDR3 consists of 15 residues. CDR3 in amino acids: CASSHFQGIMTEAFF. The CDR3 DNA reads as TGCGCCAGCAGCCACTTCCAGGGGATTATGACTGAAGCTTTCTTT.

This rearrangement joins TRBV7-2 to TRBJ2-1, with 14 bases fitting TRBD2. CDR1 SGHTA and CDR2 FQGNSA come from the germline V gene. V gave up 5 bases and J gave up 15 bases; unmatched junction bases: 9. CDR3 length equals 14 residues. The CDR3 spells CASSKTSGGAVMFF. The CDR3 coding sequence is TGTGCCAGCAGCAAGACTAGCGGGGGGGCCGTCATGTTCTTC.

The CDR3 nucleotides read TGTGCCAGCAGTTACGCGAACAACTACGAGCAGTACTTC. It codes for CASSYANNYEQYF. This chain links TRBV6-5 with TRBJ2-5, with no clear D. The tail of the sequence fits TRBJ2-7 better, so the J call may be wrong. The germline CDR1 and CDR2 sequences are MNHEY and SVGAGI. The CDR3 spans 13 residues.

The J gene is TRBJ2-2, the V gene TRBV6-6; D unresolved. Germline-derived CDR1 and CDR2 are MNHNY and SVGAGI (reference sequence). V dropped 5 bases and J dropped 5 bases, with 15 bases sitting between them. The CDR3 contains 15 residues. Here the CDR3 reads CASSPLPSSTGELFF. CDR3 nucleotide sequence: TGTGCCAGCAGTCCCCTACCCTCAAGTACCGGGGAGCTGTTTTTT.

Regarding this clone: Other DNA sequences in the same sample also yield this CDR3. J is TRBJ1-1 and V is TRBV18; TRBD1 aligns across 8 bases. CDR1 KGHSH and CDR2 LQKENI come from the germline V gene. The CDR3 spans 14 residues. The J segment lost 4 bases and the V segment lost 3 bases, leaving 4 bases of the junction unmatched. The CDR3 protein is CASSPDRGGTEAFF. CDR3 DNA: TGTGCCAGCTCACCTGACAGGGGAGGCACTGAAGCTTTCTTT.

V usage is TRBV27 and J usage is TRBJ1-1; 7 nucleotides line up with TRBD1. V was clipped by 4 bases and J by 2 bases; unmatched bases: 10. Germline lookup yields CDR1 MNHEY and CDR2 SMNVEV (reference sequence). This CDR3 region has 16 residues. The CDR3 DNA is TGTGCCAGCAGTTCTCAGGGGGGATACGGCAACACTGAAGCTTTCTTT. This encodes CASSSQGGYGNTEAFF.

This sequence joins TRBV30 and TRBJ2-5; 7 bases are a match to TRBD1. CDR3 size: 16 residues. Germline CDR1 and CDR2: GTSNPN and SVGIG (reference sequence). The V gene end was trimmed by 1 base and the J gene end by 3 bases; junction bases not matched to a gene: 11. As DNA, the CDR3 is TGTGCCTGGAGTGCAACGACAGGGTGGGGGAAAGAGACCCAGTACTTC. It is translated as CAWSATTGWGKETQYF.

V gene TRBV19 combines with J gene TRBJ2-7, with D possibly matching TRBD1 (6 bases). The germline V gene has CDR1 LNHDA and CDR2 SQIVND (reference sequence). There are 14 residues in the CDR3. Trimming took 3 bases from V and 1 from J, leaving 10 bases between them. The CDR3 here is CASSMTGASYEQYF. Here the CDR3 DNA reads TGTGCCAGTAGTATGACAGGAGCTTCCTACGAGCAGTACTTC.

The chain is built from TRBV5-1 and TRBJ2-5; no reliable D call. The CDR3 is 15 residues long. Germline V CDR1 and CDR2: SGHRS, YFSETQ. The ends were cut back, 3 bases at V and 0 bases at J, with 12 bases in the middle. Written as DNA, the CDR3 is TGCGCCAGCAGCTCTTCTGTGGCCAACCAAGAGACCCAGTACTTC. Residues: CASSSSVANQETQYF.

The chain links TRBV4-1 to TRBJ2-2, with TRBD2 matching 12 bases. V lost 5 bases to trimming and J lost 1 base; unmatched junction nucleotides: 8. CDR1 MGHRA and CDR2 YSYEKL come from the germline V gene. The CDR3 is 18 amino acids. CDR3 protein: CASSGAEGLAGNTGELFF. The CDR3 DNA reads as TGCGCCAGCAGCGGAGCCGAGGGACTAGCGGGGAACACCGGGGAGCTGTTTTTT.

This sequence joins TRBV5-4 and TRBJ2-3; 8 nucleotides align to TRBD1. The CDR3 consists of 16 residues. The germline CDR1 and CDR2 sequences are SGHNT and YYREEE (reference sequence). The V segment lost 3 bases and the J segment 0 bases; nucleotides outside the gene matches: 6. The CDR3 bases are TGTGCCAGCAGCTCTCGACGGGACAGGAGCACAGATACGCAGTATTTT. It translates to CASSSRRDRSTDTQYF. Full variable domain (rest looked up from reference TRBV5-4 and TRBJ2-3): ETGVTQSPTHLIKTRGQQVTLRCSSQSGHNTVSWYQQALGQGPQFIFQYYREEENGRGNFPPRFSGLQFPNYSSELNVNALELDDSALYLCASSSRRDRSTDTQYFGPGTRLTVL.

This chain connects TRBV18 to TRBJ1-1; 7 nucleotides agree with TRBD1. J lost 3 bases, V lost 2 bases, and 9 bases had no gene match. In germline, CDR1 is KGHSH, CDR2 LQKENI. This CDR3 region has 16 residues. The CDR3 here is CASSPIEIQGYTEAFF. CDR3 sequence (DNA): TGTGCCAGCTCACCAATCGAGATACAGGGGTACACTGAAGCTTTCTTT.